The 5 T cell receptor beta chains reported below all come from one sample, sequenced in a study of OX40 agonist ivuxolimab in advanced cancers. Clones were read by immunoSEQ multiplex PCR, and TCRdb kept only the in-frame ones, dropping some. The repertoire holds roughly 46,000 clones, 87% seen once, with roughly 13% in the top ten. This material consisted of CD4+ or CD8+ T cells sorted from blood, taken in a trial of the OX40 agonist ivuxolimab. These receptors were collected from an adult with an advanced solid tumor such as melanoma, head and neck, liver or kidney cancer.

This chain links TRBV10-3 with TRBJ2-3, with D possibly being TRBD1 (6 bases). CDR1 is ENHRY, CDR2 SYGVKD, per germline. CDR3 length: 16 residues. Trimming stripped 4 bases from V and 1 base from J, with 15 bases between. The CDR3: CAISARQVAGTDTQYF. The CDR3 bases are TGTGCCATCAGTGCACGACAGGTAGCCGGCACAGATACGCAGTATTTT.

The rearrangement uses TRBV5-1 and TRBJ2-7, with D perhaps matching TRBD1 (6 bases). The CDR3 sequence is 17 residues long. Trimming pared 3 bases from V and 0 bases from J, leaving 19 bases between. CDR1 is SGHRS, CDR2 YFSETQ, per germline. The CDR3: CASSSGSGTLSSYEQYF. The CDR3 DNA reads as TGCGCCAGCAGCTCCGGCTCCGGGACATTAAGCTCCTACGAGCAGTACTTC.

This chain joins TRBV27 and TRBJ2-1, with TRBD1 as a possible D gene (5 bases). V was trimmed by 2 bases and J by 6 bases, leaving 11 bases between them. This CDR3 contains 14 residues. In germline, CDR1 is MNHEY, CDR2 SMNVEV (reference sequence). The CDR3 DNA reads as TGTGCCAGCAGTTTACGCAGGGCGCGCAATGAGCAGTTCTTC. It translates to CASSLRRARNEQFF.

This clone showed up just once. V is TRBV6-5 and J is TRBJ1-5; maybe TRBD1 (6 bases). V lost 6 bases and J 6 bases, leaving 15 bases between the germline ends. CDR1 and CDR2 (germline): MNHEY, SVGAGI. CDR3 length: 14 residues. In DNA, the CDR3 is TGTGCCAGCAGAAACCGACAGGCAGGTCAGCCCCAGCATTTT. Its protein product is CASRNRQAGQPQHF.

This rearrangement joins TRBV4-1 to TRBJ2-2; D may be TRBD1 or TRBD2 (5 bases each). Germline CDR1 is MGHRA and CDR2 is YSYEKL. The V end lost 0 bases, the J end lost 7 bases, and 21 bases lay between the germline ends. CDR3 length: 18 amino acids. CDR3 amino acids: CASSQEGQGVVGHGELFF. The CDR3 nucleotides read TGCGCCAGCAGCCAAGAAGGGCAGGGAGTGGTGGGTCACGGGGAGCTGTTTTTT.